These T cell receptor beta chains were read from a single sample in a study of blood T cell repertoires in COVID-19. Assay used: immunoSEQ multiplex PCR; TCRdb lists only in-frame clones, some missing. The sample includes under 300,000 clones, 86% of them seen just once. The sequencing input was peripheral blood. The receptors were gathered from a man aged 55-75 years with acute or convalescent COVID-19. CDR3s include the opening cysteine and the closing phenylalanine or tryptophan. The order of the fields is D gene, J gene, V gene, clone size, CDR3 DNA, CDR3 protein. The D gene is left open where the match is weak. Clone size is not always given. Where it is, it says once, few, many or a class for expanded clones.

d_gene: TRBD1
j_gene: TRBJ2-7
v_gene: TRBV7-2
abundance: .
CDR3nt: TGTGCCAGCAGCCTCCGGGACAGCGGCTACGAGCAGTACTTC
CDR3aa: CASSLRDSGYEQYF

d_gene: TRBD1
j_gene: TRBJ2-7
v_gene: TRBV19
abundance: .
CDR3nt: TGTGCCAGTAGCTATGGACAGGCCTACGAGCAGTACTTC
CDR3aa: CASSYGQAYEQYF

d_gene: TRBD2
j_gene: TRBJ2-1
v_gene: TRBV19
abundance: .
CDR3nt: TGTGCCAGTAGTGGCCAACTAGCGGGAGGGCCCCGGTCGAAGAATGAGCAGTTCTTC
CDR3aa: CASSGQLAGGPRSKNEQFF

d_gene: .
j_gene: TRBJ1-6
v_gene: TRBV7-8
abundance: .
CDR3nt: TGTGCCAGCAGCCTACACAATTCACCCCTCCACTTT
CDR3aa: CASSLHNSPLHF

d_gene: TRBD2
j_gene: TRBJ2-7
v_gene: TRBV7-2
abundance: .
CDR3nt: TGTGCCAGCAGCTTAGCTATAGCGGGCCCCTACGAGCAGTACTTC
CDR3aa: CASSLAIAGPYEQYF

d_gene: .
j_gene: TRBJ2-3
v_gene: TRBV20-1
abundance: .
CDR3nt: TGCAGTGCCATACTGACAGATACGCAGTATTTT
CDR3aa: CSAILTDTQYF

d_gene: TRBD1
j_gene: TRBJ1-5
v_gene: TRBV28
abundance: .
CDR3nt: TGTGCCAGCAGACCGACAGGGACGGGACAGCCCCAGCATTTT
CDR3aa: CASRPTGTGQPQHF

d_gene: .
j_gene: TRBJ2-2
v_gene: TRBV6-6
abundance: .
CDR3nt: TGTGCCAGCACCCTTGGTGAGGCCGGGGAGCTGTTTTTT
CDR3aa: CASTLGEAGELFF

d_gene: .
j_gene: TRBJ2-7
v_gene: TRBV30
abundance: many
CDR3nt: TGTGCCTGGAGTCCGGAGGCGGGGACCTACGAGCAGTACTTC
CDR3aa: CAWSPEAGTYEQYF

d_gene: TRBD1
j_gene: TRBJ2-7
v_gene: TRBV15
abundance: .
CDR3nt: TGTGCCACCAGCAGATGGGACAGAGGAGACTACGAGCAGTACTTC
CDR3aa: CATSRWDRGDYEQYF

d_gene: .
j_gene: TRBJ2-1
v_gene: TRBV5-1
abundance: .
CDR3nt: TGCGCCAGCAGCCCTCTCCTGAGCTCCTACAATGAGCAGTTCTTC
CDR3aa: CASSPLLSSYNEQFF

d_gene: .
j_gene: TRBJ1-5
v_gene: TRBV19
abundance: .
CDR3nt: TGTGCCAGTGCAGGGAATCACAATCAGCCCCAGCATTTT
CDR3aa: CASAGNHNQPQHF

d_gene: TRBD1
j_gene: TRBJ2-3
v_gene: TRBV4-3
abundance: .
CDR3nt: TGCGCCAGCAGCCCCGGGACAGGGGGGACTAGCACAGATACGCAGTATTTT
CDR3aa: CASSPGTGGTSTDTQYF

d_gene: TRBD2
j_gene: TRBJ2-2
v_gene: TRBV9
abundance: .
CDR3nt: TGTGCCAGCAGCCCTCTGGGGACTAGCGTAAACACCGGGGAGCTGTTTTTT
CDR3aa: CASSPLGTSVNTGELFF

d_gene: .
j_gene: TRBJ1-2
v_gene: TRBV3-1/TRBV3-2
abundance: .
CDR3nt: TGTGCCAGCAGCCCGGACAGCTATGGCTACACCTTC
CDR3aa: CASSPDSYGYTF

d_gene: .
j_gene: TRBJ2-2
v_gene: TRBV7-9
abundance: few
CDR3nt: TGTGCCAGCAGCTCACCGACAGGAGGGAACACCGGGGAGCTGTTTTTT
CDR3aa: CASSSPTGGNTGELFF

d_gene: TRBD1
j_gene: TRBJ1-4
v_gene: TRBV29-1
abundance: .
CDR3nt: TGCAGCGTTGGAAGCGACAGGGGAAGTCGTGAAAAACTGTTTTTT
CDR3aa: CSVGSDRGSREKLFF

d_gene: TRBD1
j_gene: TRBJ1-2
v_gene: TRBV15
abundance: .
CDR3nt: TGTGCCACCAGCAGAGATCCAGGGGGCGTGTATGGCTACACCTTC
CDR3aa: CATSRDPGGVYGYTF

d_gene: .
j_gene: TRBJ1-5
v_gene: TRBV2
abundance: .
CDR3nt: TGTGCCAGCAGTTATAACAGGGACGGGCAGCCCCAGCATTTT
CDR3aa: CASSYNRDGQPQHF

d_gene: .
j_gene: TRBJ1-4
v_gene: TRBV30
abundance: .
CDR3nt: TGTGCCTGGAGCCCCCCCAACAGTGAAAAACTGTTTTTT
CDR3aa: CAWSPPNSEKLFF

d_gene: TRBD1
j_gene: TRBJ2-1
v_gene: TRBV19
abundance: .
CDR3nt: TGTGCCAGTAGTATCCTACCCGGACAGGACTACAATGAGCAGTTCTTC
CDR3aa: CASSILPGQDYNEQFF

d_gene: TRBD2
j_gene: TRBJ2-1
v_gene: TRBV4-3
abundance: once
CDR3nt: TGCGCCAGCAGCGTAACTAGCGGGAGGGATTCCTACAATGAGCAGTTCTTC
CDR3aa: CASSVTSGRDSYNEQFF

d_gene: .
j_gene: TRBJ2-6
v_gene: TRBV18
abundance: few
CDR3nt: TGTGCCAGCTCACCGCTACTAGTAGGCGGTTTTTCTGGGGCCAACGTCCTGACTTTC
CDR3aa: CASSPLLVGGFSGANVLTF

d_gene: TRBD2
j_gene: TRBJ2-1
v_gene: TRBV9
abundance: .
CDR3nt: TGTGCCAGCAGCCCGGGGGCGGGGGGATACAATGAGCAGTTCTTC
CDR3aa: CASSPGAGGYNEQFF

d_gene: TRBD1
j_gene: TRBJ2-7
v_gene: TRBV4-3
abundance: .
CDR3nt: TGCGCCAGCAGCCAAGTTAGGACAGGCTCCTACGAGCAGTACTTC
CDR3aa: CASSQVRTGSYEQYF

d_gene: .
j_gene: TRBJ1-3
v_gene: TRBV7-8
abundance: few
CDR3nt: TGTGCCAGCAGCGTAGGACGACGGGGTGGTGTGAGAAACACCATATATTTT
CDR3aa: CASSVGRRGGVRNTIYF

d_gene: .
j_gene: TRBJ2-2
v_gene: TRBV5-4
abundance: .
CDR3nt: TGTGCCAGCAGCTTGGAACAGCCAAACACCGGGGAGCTGTTTTTT
CDR3aa: CASSLEQPNTGELFF

d_gene: .
j_gene: TRBJ2-2
v_gene: TRBV4-2
abundance: few
CDR3nt: TGTGCCAGCAGCCAAGATACGGGAGCGAGCACCGGGGAGCTGTTTTTT
CDR3aa: CASSQDTGASTGELFF

d_gene: .
j_gene: TRBJ1-2
v_gene: TRBV9
abundance: .
CDR3nt: TGTGCCAGCAGCGTAGACAGAACCATAGCTAACTATGGCTACACCTTC
CDR3aa: CASSVDRTIANYGYTF

d_gene: TRBD2
j_gene: TRBJ2-7
v_gene: TRBV6-2/TRBV6-3
abundance: .
CDR3nt: TGTGCCAGCAGTTACTGGACGGTGACTAGCGAAACCTACGAGCAGTACTTC
CDR3aa: CASSYWTVTSETYEQYF

d_gene: TRBD1
j_gene: TRBJ1-6
v_gene: TRBV15
abundance: .
CDR3nt: TGTGCCACCAGCTCCCGACAGGGGGGCAATTCACCCCTCCACTTT
CDR3aa: CATSSRQGGNSPLHF

d_gene: .
j_gene: TRBJ1-1
v_gene: TRBV27
abundance: .
CDR3nt: TGTGCCAGCAGTTTTAATACCGTCGCCGGGACTGAAGCTTTCTTT
CDR3aa: CASSFNTVAGTEAFF

d_gene: TRBD1
j_gene: TRBJ1-6
v_gene: TRBV28
abundance: .
CDR3nt: TGTGCCAGCAGTAACCATCGACAGGGGCAATCACCCCTCCACTTT
CDR3aa: CASSNHRQGQSPLHF

d_gene: TRBD1
j_gene: TRBJ1-5
v_gene: TRBV28
abundance: .
CDR3nt: TGTGCCAGCAGTTTGCGGGACAGGGGCCGGAGCAGCCAGCCCCAGCATTTT
CDR3aa: CASSLRDRGRSSQPQHF

d_gene: .
j_gene: TRBJ2-3
v_gene: TRBV3-1/TRBV3-2
abundance: .
CDR3nt: TGTGCCAGCAGCCAAAGACTCACCCGTGCTAGCACAGATACGCAGTATTTT
CDR3aa: CASSQRLTRASTDTQYF

d_gene: .
j_gene: TRBJ1-4
v_gene: TRBV27
abundance: once
CDR3nt: TGTGCCAGCAGTCCACAGAGATACAGTGAAAAACTGTTTTTT
CDR3aa: CASSPQRYSEKLFF

d_gene: .
j_gene: TRBJ1-2
v_gene: TRBV7-2
abundance: .
CDR3nt: TGTGCCAGCAGCACCGACAGATATGGCTACACCTTC
CDR3aa: CASSTDRYGYTF

d_gene: TRBD1
j_gene: TRBJ1-3
v_gene: TRBV7-2
abundance: .
CDR3nt: TGTGCCAGCAGCTTCTACAGGGGGAGCTCTGGAAACACCATATATTTT
CDR3aa: CASSFYRGSSGNTIYF

d_gene: .
j_gene: TRBJ2-4
v_gene: TRBV4-3
abundance: .
CDR3nt: TGCGCCAGCAGCCAAGAAGGTTGGGGAGTGGGTAACATTCAGTACTTC
CDR3aa: CASSQEGWGVGNIQYF

d_gene: .
j_gene: TRBJ1-6
v_gene: TRBV3-1/TRBV3-2
abundance: .
CDR3nt: TGTGCCAGCAGCCCGACGTCTAGCTCCTATAATTCACCCCTCCACTTT
CDR3aa: CASSPTSSSYNSPLHF

d_gene: TRBD1
j_gene: TRBJ1-2
v_gene: TRBV28
abundance: .
CDR3nt: TGTGCCAGCAGTCTCGGACAGGGAAGGTATAGCGGCTATGGCTACACCTTC
CDR3aa: CASSLGQGRYSGYGYTF

d_gene: .
j_gene: TRBJ1-1
v_gene: TRBV5-1
abundance: .
CDR3nt: TGCGCCAGCAGCGCCTACAGCTTCTTGAACACTGAAGCTTTCTTT
CDR3aa: CASSAYSFLNTEAFF

d_gene: .
j_gene: TRBJ1-4
v_gene: TRBV11-2
abundance: .
CDR3nt: TGTGCCAGCAGCCTCCGGGGGACGGGAAAACTGTTTTTT
CDR3aa: CASSLRGTGKLFF

d_gene: TRBD2
j_gene: TRBJ2-7
v_gene: TRBV5-1
abundance: .
CDR3nt: TGCGCCAGCAGCTTGGCCGGGGGGAGGGCCGCCAACGAGCAGTACTTC
CDR3aa: CASSLAGGRAANEQYF

d_gene: .
j_gene: TRBJ1-5
v_gene: TRBV27
abundance: .
CDR3nt: TGTGCCAGTCGAACGGGAGCAGGGAGAGGCAATCAGCCCCAGCATTTT
CDR3aa: CASRTGAGRGNQPQHF

d_gene: TRBD2
j_gene: TRBJ2-7
v_gene: TRBV7-3
abundance: .
CDR3nt: TGTGCCAGCAGCTTAAGGACTAGCGGGAACTACGAGCAGTACTTC
CDR3aa: CASSLRTSGNYEQYF

d_gene: TRBD2
j_gene: TRBJ2-6
v_gene: TRBV27
abundance: once
CDR3nt: TGTGCCAGCAAGTGGGTAGCGGGGCTCTCTGGGGCCAACGTCCTGACTTTC
CDR3aa: CASKWVAGLSGANVLTF

d_gene: .
j_gene: TRBJ2-1
v_gene: TRBV28
abundance: .
CDR3nt: TGTGCCAGCAGGGGGCAATGGGTGCTTAACAATGAGCAGTTCTTC
CDR3aa: CASRGQWVLNNEQFF

d_gene: .
j_gene: TRBJ1-5
v_gene: TRBV30
abundance: once
CDR3nt: TGTGCCTGGAGTCAAGACTCGGGGGGCAATCAGCCCCAGCATTTT
CDR3aa: CAWSQDSGGNQPQHF

d_gene: .
j_gene: TRBJ1-4
v_gene: TRBV9
abundance: once
CDR3nt: TGTGCCAGCAGCGCAGACAGGCCGAATGAAAAACTGTTTTTT
CDR3aa: CASSADRPNEKLFF

d_gene: TRBD1
j_gene: TRBJ1-5
v_gene: TRBV28
abundance: .
CDR3nt: TGTGCCAGCCAGGACAGGGGAGATCAGCCCCAGCATTTT
CDR3aa: CASQDRGDQPQHF

d_gene: TRBD1
j_gene: TRBJ1-1
v_gene: TRBV28
abundance: .
CDR3nt: TGTGCCAGCAGCCGGGACAGGGGGGGCACTGAAGCTTTCTTT
CDR3aa: CASSRDRGGTEAFF

d_gene: TRBD1
j_gene: TRBJ1-2
v_gene: TRBV5-1
abundance: .
CDR3nt: TGCGCCAGCAGCTGGGGACAGGCTAACTATGGCTACACCTTC
CDR3aa: CASSWGQANYGYTF

d_gene: .
j_gene: TRBJ1-1
v_gene: TRBV7-3
abundance: .
CDR3nt: TGTGCCAGCAGCTTTGAGCAGGGTGGTCGAGCTTTCTTT
CDR3aa: CASSFEQGGRAFF